This paragraph reports one T cell receptor (beta chain). This entry comes from a study of Graves' ophthalmopathy and Graves' hyperthyroidism. Amplification of the TCR beta CDR3 regions used RNA transcripts (as template). RT-PCR was first run with HTBI primers, then multiplex PCR in a second round. From the multiplex PCR reads, TCRdb called clonotypes with MiXCR, one entry per CDR3 protein. This table holds some 150,000 distinct CDR3 sequences, around 40% found once. This receptor was taken from a man aged 25-45 years with Graves' ophthalmopathy. Sequences were obtained from peripheral blood.

CDR3 sequence (DNA): TGTGCCAGCACCCGGACTAGCGGCAACCAAGAGACCCAGTACTTC. Protein: CASTRTSGNQETQYF. The V gene is TRBV12-3 or TRBV12-4, the J gene TRBJ2-5, with 10 bases fitting TRBD2. The CDR3 is 15 amino acids. V was pared by 7 bases and J by 0 bases, with 5 bases of the junction left unmatched.